This T cell receptor beta chain was identified during a study of patients and donors after allogeneic stem cell transplantation. This clonotype was recorded a few times. TCRdb processed the RT-PCR reads anew with MiXCR; each CDR3 protein has one entry. Among hundreds of thousands of distinct CDR3 sequences listed, approximately 14% were seen once. The sequenced sample consisted of blood, either unsorted or a sorted T cell fraction (not recorded which). The sequence was obtained from a human donor who was either an allogeneic HSCT recipient or a stem cell or donor lymphocyte infusion donor (not recorded which). It is not recorded whose cells these are; they may come from a transplant donor.

The CDR3: CASSKVTGTGGNTEAFF. CDR3 DNA sequence: TGTGCCAGCAGTAAGGTGACAGGGACTGGTGGGAACACTGAAGCTTTCTTT. The chain recombines TRBV6-1 with TRBJ1-1; 7 bases agree with TRBD1. The ends lost 5 bases at V and 1 base at J; junction bases unmatched: 13. The CDR3 spans 17 residues. Germline assignment: CDR1 MNHNS and CDR2 SASEGT.